Detailed here is one T cell receptor beta chain. Per the study methods: Cell counts per sample came from amplifying reference gene primers. Assay used: immunoSEQ multiplex PCR; TCRdb lists only in-frame clones, some missing. V, J and clone size are taken as reported in that table, and D and trimming were inferred from the DNA itself. The sample yields some 280,000 clones, 70% to 90% seen once. This specimen belongs to a study of blood T cell repertoires in COVID-19. In the study overall: The United States, Italy and Spain supplied acute and convalescent COVID-19 samples. The cDNA or gDNA used as material had been derived from T cells, B-cell-depleted T cells, or PBMCs.

The CDR3 extends over 13 amino acids. The V end lost 6 bases, the J end lost 5 bases, and 11 bases lay between the germline ends. Germline assignment: CDR1 SGHTA and CDR2 FQGNSA. The V and J genes are TRBV7-2 and TRBJ2-1, with a possible D match to TRBD1 (6 bases). The sequence was collected from a young woman with active or convalescent COVID-19. Material: peripheral blood. CDR3 protein: CASRSTGNNEQFF. CDR3 DNA: TGTGCCAGCAGATCTACAGGGAACAATGAGCAGTTCTTC.